Here is one T cell receptor (beta chain) with its context. Its matching antigen is unknown. MiXCR was run by TCRdb on the 5' RACE reads, yielding one entry per CDR3 protein. The repertoire includes hundreds of thousands of distinct CDR3 sequences, roughly 18% of them detected once, and 20% to 25% sits in the top ten. Trimming removed 0 bases from V and 3 bases from J; junction bases left unmatched: 18. The CDR3 extends over 20 amino acids. Germline V gene lookup returns CDR1 SGHAT and CDR2 FQNNGV. The record originates from a study of T-cell memory formation after mild COVID-19. Study findings and constraints: CD4+ bias marked clones expanding day 15 to 37, unlike balanced contracting clones.

V usage is TRBV11-2 and J usage is TRBJ2-5, with 8 bases that match TRBD2. Sequencing was performed on PBMCs or a T cell subset sorted from them (not recorded which). The sequence was collected from a man between 18 and 35 years old who had mild COVID-19 (a few samples of this study predate the infection). Cell type and time point are not known. The CDR3 reads CASSLDLLGAGGRGKETQYF. CDR3 DNA sequence: TGTGCCAGCAGCTTAGATCTTCTGGGGGCGGGAGGCCGGGGGAAAGAGACCCAGTACTTC.